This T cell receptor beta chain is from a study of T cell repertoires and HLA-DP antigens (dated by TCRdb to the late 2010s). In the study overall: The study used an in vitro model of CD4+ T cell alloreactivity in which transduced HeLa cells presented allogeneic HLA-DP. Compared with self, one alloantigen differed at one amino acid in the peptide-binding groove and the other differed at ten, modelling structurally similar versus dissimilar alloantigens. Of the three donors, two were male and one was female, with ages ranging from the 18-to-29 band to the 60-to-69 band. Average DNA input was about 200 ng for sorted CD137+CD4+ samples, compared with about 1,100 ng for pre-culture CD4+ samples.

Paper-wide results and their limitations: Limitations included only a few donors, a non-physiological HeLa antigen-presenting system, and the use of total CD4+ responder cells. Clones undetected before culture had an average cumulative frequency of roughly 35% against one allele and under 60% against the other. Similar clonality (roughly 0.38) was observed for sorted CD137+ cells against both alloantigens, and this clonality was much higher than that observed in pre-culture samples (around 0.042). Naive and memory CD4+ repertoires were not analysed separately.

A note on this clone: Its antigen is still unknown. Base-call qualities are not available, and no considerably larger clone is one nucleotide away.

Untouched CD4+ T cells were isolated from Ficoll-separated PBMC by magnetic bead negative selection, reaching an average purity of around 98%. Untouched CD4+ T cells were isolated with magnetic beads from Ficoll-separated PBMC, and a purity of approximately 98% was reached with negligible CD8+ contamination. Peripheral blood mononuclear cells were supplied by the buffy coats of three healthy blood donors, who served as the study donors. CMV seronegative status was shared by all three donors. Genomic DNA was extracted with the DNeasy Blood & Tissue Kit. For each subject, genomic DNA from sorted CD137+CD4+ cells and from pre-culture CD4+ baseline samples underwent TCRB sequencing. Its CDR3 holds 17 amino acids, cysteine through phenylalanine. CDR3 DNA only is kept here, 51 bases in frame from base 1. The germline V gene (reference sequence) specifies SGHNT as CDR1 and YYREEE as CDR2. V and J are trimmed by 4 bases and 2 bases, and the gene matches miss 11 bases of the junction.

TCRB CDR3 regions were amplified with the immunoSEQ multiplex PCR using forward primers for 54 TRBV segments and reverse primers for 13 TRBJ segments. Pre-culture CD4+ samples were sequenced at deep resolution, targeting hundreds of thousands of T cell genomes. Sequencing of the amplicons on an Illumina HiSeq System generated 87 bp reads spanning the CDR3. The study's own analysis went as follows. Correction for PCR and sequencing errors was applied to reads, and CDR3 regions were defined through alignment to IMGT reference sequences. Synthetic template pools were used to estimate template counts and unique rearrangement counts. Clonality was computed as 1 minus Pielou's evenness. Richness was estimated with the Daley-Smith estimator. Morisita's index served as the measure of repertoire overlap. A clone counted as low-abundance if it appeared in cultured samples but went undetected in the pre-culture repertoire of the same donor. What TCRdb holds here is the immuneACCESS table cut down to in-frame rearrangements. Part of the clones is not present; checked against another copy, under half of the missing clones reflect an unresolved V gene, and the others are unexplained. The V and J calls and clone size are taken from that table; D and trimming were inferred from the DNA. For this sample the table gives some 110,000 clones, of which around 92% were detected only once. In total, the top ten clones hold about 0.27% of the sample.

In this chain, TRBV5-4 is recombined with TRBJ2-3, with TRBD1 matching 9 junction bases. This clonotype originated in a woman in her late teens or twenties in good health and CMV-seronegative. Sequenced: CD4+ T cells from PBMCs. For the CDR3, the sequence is CASSRGTGRGFTDTQYF. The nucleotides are TGTGCCAGCAGCCGAGGGACAGGGAGAGGCTTCACAGATACGCAGTATTTT.